Below are 19 T cell receptor beta chains sequenced from a single sample in a study of CD8 T cells in ankylosing spondylitis. General study results and limits: It appeared that ankylosing spondylitis blood was characterized by a TCR beta motif of eight highly homologous variants.

These TCRs are of unknown antigen specificity. TCRdb recomputed calls from the 5' RACE reads with MiXCR, one row per CDR3 protein. The sample consists of 200,000 to 250,000 distinct CDR3 sequences, approximately 7.4% of them appearing once. The specimen was blood, either unsorted or a sorted T cell fraction (not recorded which). These receptor sequences come from a male donor with ankylosing spondylitis.

CDR3 region: CASSSRQGGYNEQFF. CDR3 sequence (DNA): TGTGCCAGCAGTTCTCGACAGGGGGGCTACAATGAGCAGTTCTTC. The V gene is TRBV7-6, the J gene TRBJ2-1; TRBD1 aligns across 9 bases. The CDR3 is 15 residues long. V was clipped by 6 bases and J by 3 bases; unmatched bases: 6. Germline V gene lookup returns CDR1 SGHVS and CDR2 FNYEAQ.

The CDR3 DNA reads as TGTGCCAGCAGTCCCGAAGAGACCCAGTACTTC. As protein: CASSPEETQYF. The chain couples TRBV25-1 to TRBJ2-5; D call uncertain. CDR1 is MGHDK, CDR2 SYGVNS, per germline. This CDR3 comprises 11 residues. V was trimmed by 5 bases and J by 3 bases, leaving 4 bases between them.

In this sample, this clonotype turned up many times. The chain is built from TRBV28 and TRBJ1-1, with D hard to call. Germline V gene lookup returns CDR1 MDHEN and CDR2 SYDVKM. Trimming shortened V by 1 base and J by 5 bases, and 8 bases separated the two germline ends. This CDR3 region has 13 residues. CDR3 sequence: CASSLYGETEAFF. The CDR3 region has the DNA TGTGCCAGCAGTTTATACGGCGAGACTGAAGCTTTCTTT.

V usage is TRBV6-2 or TRBV6-3 and J usage is TRBJ2-1, with D unclear. Per germline, CDR1 MNHEY and CDR2 SVGEGT. V was pared by 1 base and J by 7 bases, with 2 bases between. The CDR3 runs to 11 residues. For the CDR3, the DNA is TGTGCCAGCAGTTACTGGAATGAGCAGTTCTTC. It yields the protein CASSYWNEQFF.

This clonotype was recorded many times. This chain uses TRBV4-2 with TRBJ2-6, with D possibly TRBD2 on 6 matching bases. The CDR3 loop spans 19 amino acids. V was shortened by 0 bases and J by 2 bases, with 17 bases between the two germline ends. CDR1 and CDR2 from the germline V gene are LGHNA and YNFKEQ. For the CDR3, the DNA is TGTGCCAGCAGCCAAGAAATGAGGCCCGGGGGAGCTGGGGCCAACGTCCTGACTTTC. It is translated as CASSQEMRPGGAGANVLTF.

V is TRBV2 and J is TRBJ2-7, with 7 bases aligning to TRBD1. V lost 10 bases and J lost 2; bases outside the gene matches: 14. The CDR3 runs to 15 residues. From germline, CDR1 is SNHLY and CDR2 FYNNEI. CDR3 in amino acids: CAILAGTELTYEQYF. The DNA of the CDR3 is TGTGCCATTCTTGCCGGGACAGAACTTACCTACGAGCAGTACTTC.

In this sample, this clonotype turned up many times. The CDR3 sequence: CASSLGNRGLHYGYTF. The CDR3 region has the DNA TGTGCCAGCAGCTTAGGGAACAGGGGGCTGCACTATGGCTACACCTTC. The chain links TRBV13 to TRBJ1-2; 9 bases agree with TRBD1. There are 16 residues in the CDR3. V was clipped by 0 bases and J by 3 bases; unmatched bases: 5. Germline CDR1 and CDR2: PRHDT and FYEKMQ (reference sequence).

This clonotype was found many times. The chain has TRBV29-1 and TRBJ2-1; TRBD2 matches 11 bases. CDR1 and CDR2 from the germline V gene are SQVTM and ANQGSEA. This CDR3 spans 16 amino acids. The V gene end was trimmed by 6 bases and the J gene end by 0 bases; junction bases not matched to a gene: 7. The CDR3 coding sequence is TGCAGCGTCGCCGGGACTAGCGGTAGCTCCTACAATGAGCAGTTCTTC. Translating it yields CSVAGTSGSSYNEQFF.

This clonotype was observed a handful of times. The chain couples TRBV27 to TRBJ2-3, with TRBD1 matching over 8 bases. Germline lookup yields CDR1 MNHEY and CDR2 SMNVEV (reference sequence). After removal of 5 bases from V and 5 bases from J, the junction contained 6 bases not matched to a gene. This CDR3 has 14 amino acids. CDR3 residues: CASSMTGAGDTQYF. The CDR3 DNA reads TGTGCCAGCAGTATGACAGGGGCTGGAGATACGCAGTATTTT.

This clonotype has ten or more counts. The germline gene is not matched at one end of the junction; a read error may be the cause. The chain employs TRBV15 and TRBJ2-2; D not certain. CDR1 is LNHNV, CDR2 YYDKDF, per germline (reference sequence). This CDR3 contains 14 residues. CDR3: CATSGEMNTGELFF. The DNA for the CDR3 is TGTGCCACCAGCGGAGAGATGAACACCGGGGAGCTGTTTTTT.

The chain couples TRBV27 to TRBJ2-1, with D possibly TRBD1 on 6 matching bases. The germline CDR1 and CDR2 sequences are MNHEY and SMNVEV (reference sequence). V dropped 4 bases and J dropped 5 bases, with 15 bases sitting between them. CDR3 length: 15 amino acids. In DNA, the CDR3 is TGTGCCAGCAGTTCCCCCCTGGGGGCGAACAATGAGCAGTTCTTC. It translates to CASSSPLGANNEQFF.

This clonotype was seen more than once but under ten times. The V and J genes are TRBV4-1 and TRBJ1-1; possibly TRBD1 for D (6 bases). Germline lookup yields CDR1 MGHRA and CDR2 YSYEKL. This CDR3 contains 15 residues. Trimming cost V 1 base and J 0 bases, with 9 bases left between them. CDR3 region: CASSQAQGMNTEAFF. The CDR3 DNA is TGCGCCAGCAGCCAAGCCCAGGGGATGAACACTGAAGCTTTCTTT.

This clonotype was counted a few times. V is TRBV20-1 and J is TRBJ2-7, with TRBD2 matching over 7 bases. The CDR3 is made up of 16 amino acids. The V and J ends lost 0 bases and 0 bases, in that order; junction bases with no gene match: 8. Per germline, CDR1 DFQATT and CDR2 SNEGSKA (reference sequence). The CDR3 reads CSARDIRSGASYEQYF. CDR3 sequence (DNA): TGCAGTGCTAGAGATATTCGGAGCGGGGCCTCCTACGAGCAGTACTTC.

Remarks on this clonotype: The junction does not match germline at one end; this may be a read error. This chain connects TRBV7-2 to TRBJ2-7, with D possibly TRBD2 on 5 matching bases. Per germline, CDR1 SGHTA and CDR2 FQGNSA. This CDR3 contains 13 residues. CDR3: CASRLAQDYEQYF. The CDR3 DNA follows: TGTGCCAGCCGCTTAGCGCAGGACTACGAGCAGTACTTC.

This clonotype was counted at least ten times. The chain employs TRBV27 and TRBJ2-1; D perhaps matches TRBD2 (6 bases). Between the trimmed V and J ends, which lost 6 bases and 6 bases, there was a span of 18 bases. This CDR3 is 15 amino acids long. Germline V gives CDR1 MNHEY, CDR2 SMNVEV (reference sequence). CDR3: CASSLLGTGVNEQFF. Written as DNA, the CDR3 is TGTGCCAGCAGCCTACTAGGGACGGGGGTCAATGAGCAGTTCTTC.

This clonotype was recorded at least ten times. The rearrangement uses TRBV9 and TRBJ2-5; D is tentatively TRBD1 or TRBD2 (5 bases each). Germline CDR1 and CDR2: SGDLS and YYNGEE. The CDR3 contains 14 residues. Between the trimmed V and J ends, which lost 4 bases and 5 bases, there was a span of 15 bases. The CDR3 sequence: CASSTWDEGETQYF. The DNA of the CDR3 is TGTGCCAGCAGCACGTGGGACGAGGGGGAGACCCAGTACTTC.

There are many counts of this clonotype. The chain recombines TRBV4-1 with TRBJ1-6; D unclear. V was pared by 2 bases and J by 8 bases, with 7 bases between. Germline V lookup: CDR1 MGHRA, CDR2 YSYEKL. CDR3 length: 13 amino acids. CDR3 DNA sequence: TGCGCCAGCAGCCAATGGACCGATTCACCCCTCCACTTT. Protein product: CASSQWTDSPLHF.

This clonotype was recorded at least ten times. The CDR3 loop is CASSSGTANYEQYF. The DNA for the CDR3 is TGTGCCAGCAGCTCCGGGACAGCGAACTACGAGCAGTACTTC. The rearrangement joins TRBV5-6 to TRBJ2-7; 7 bases fit TRBD1. The trim removed 3 bases at V and 3 bases at J, leaving 6 bases unmatched. There are 14 residues in the CDR3. CDR1 is SGHDT, CDR2 YYEEEE, per germline.

This clonotype was counted ten times or more. The chain is built from TRBV4-2 and TRBJ2-7; TRBD2 matches 15 bases. The CDR3 consists of 17 residues. Germline lookup yields CDR1 LGHNA and CDR2 YNFKEQ. The J segment lost 3 bases and the V segment lost 3 bases, leaving 6 bases of the junction unmatched. Here the CDR3 reads CASSHGLAGGRGYEQYF. CDR3 nucleotides: TGTGCCAGCAGCCACGGACTAGCGGGAGGGCGAGGCTACGAGCAGTACTTC.